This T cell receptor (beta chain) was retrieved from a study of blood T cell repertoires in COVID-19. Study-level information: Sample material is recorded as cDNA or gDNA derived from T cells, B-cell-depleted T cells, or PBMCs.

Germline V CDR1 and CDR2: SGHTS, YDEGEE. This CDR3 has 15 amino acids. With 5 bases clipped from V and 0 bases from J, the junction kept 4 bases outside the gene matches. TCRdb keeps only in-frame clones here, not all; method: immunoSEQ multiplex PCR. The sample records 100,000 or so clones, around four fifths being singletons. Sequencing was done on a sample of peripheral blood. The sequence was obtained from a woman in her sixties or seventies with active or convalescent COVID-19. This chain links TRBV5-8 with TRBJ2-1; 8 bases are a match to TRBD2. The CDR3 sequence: CASSLRGGSYNEQFF. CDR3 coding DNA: TGTGCCAGCAGTTTACGGGGGGGCTCCTACAATGAGCAGTTCTTC.